The TCR beta chain under discussion was sequenced for a study of identifying expanded T cells in peripheral blood. Collection occurred without any documented infections or immune events in donors. Assay: immunoSEQ multiplex PCR; the TCRdb copy retains only in-frame clones and omits some. The sample holds about 80,000 clones, 88% seen once. The V end was cut by 6 bases, the J end by 0 bases, with 8 bases between. The CDR3 covers 14 residues. In germline, CDR1 is MDHEN, CDR2 SYDVKM. Sequenced material: blood. This TCR was recovered from a person between 18 and 75 years old in good health. This sequence joins TRBV28 and TRBJ1-4; D is perhaps TRBD1 (5 bases). The CDR3 sequence: CASRGRSTNEKLFF. The CDR3 DNA follows: TGTGCCAGCAGGGGACGGTCAACTAATGAAAAACTGTTTTTT. The variable domain in full, completed from reference TRBV28 and TRBJ1-4, reads DVKVTQSSRYLVKRTGEKVFLECVQDMDHENMFWYRQDPGLGLRLIYFSYDVKMKEKGDIPEGYSVSREKKERFSLILESASTNQTSMYLCASRGRSTNEKLFFGSGTQLSVL.